This T cell receptor beta chain was identified during a study of circulating CD8 cells and anti-PD-1 response in melanoma. From live CD3+CD8+TCRalphabeta+ cells, four PD-1 and/or TIGIT subsets were sorted. Looked up from germline, CDR1 is MNHEY and CDR2 is SMNVEV (reference sequence). With 7 bases clipped from V and 3 bases from J, the junction kept 5 bases outside the gene matches. The CDR3 covers 14 residues. The QIAseq Immune Repertoire TCR panel built the libraries from 15 ng of total RNA. TCRdb recomputed calls from the reads with MiXCR, one row per CDR3 protein. The repertoire has just over 850 distinct CDR3 sequences, 5.5% to 6% of them found once; the top ten carry more than 5.5%. This clonotype is large.

Source: CD8+ T cells from PBMCs, taken at baseline or after one month of anti-PD-1 therapy (not recorded which). The receptor was derived from a human donor with melanoma. The chain couples TRBV27 to TRBJ2-5, with TRBD1 matching 10 bases. As DNA, the CDR3 is TGTGCCAGCACCCCGGGACAGGGGAAAGAGACCCAGTACTTC. This gives the protein CASTPGQGKETQYF.